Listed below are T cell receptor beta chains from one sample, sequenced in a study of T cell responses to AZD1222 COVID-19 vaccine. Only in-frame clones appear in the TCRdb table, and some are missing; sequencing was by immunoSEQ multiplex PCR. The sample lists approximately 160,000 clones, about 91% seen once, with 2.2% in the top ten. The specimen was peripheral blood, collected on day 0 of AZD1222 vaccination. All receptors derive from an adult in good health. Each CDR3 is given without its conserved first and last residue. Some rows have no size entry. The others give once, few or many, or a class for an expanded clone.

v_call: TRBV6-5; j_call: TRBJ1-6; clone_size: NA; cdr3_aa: ASSYAHRVTGSPLH
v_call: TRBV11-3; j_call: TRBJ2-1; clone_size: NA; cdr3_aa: ASSLSGSNNEQF
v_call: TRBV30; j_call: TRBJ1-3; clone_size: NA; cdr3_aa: AWSVEGPGNTIY
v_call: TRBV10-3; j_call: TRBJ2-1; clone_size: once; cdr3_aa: AISVGSGVYNEQF
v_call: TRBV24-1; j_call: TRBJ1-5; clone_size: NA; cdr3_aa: ATSDSRTDSNQPQH
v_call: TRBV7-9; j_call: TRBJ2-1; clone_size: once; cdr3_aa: ASSSSGGRSYEQF
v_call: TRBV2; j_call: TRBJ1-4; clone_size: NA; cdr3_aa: ASSPTGNPTEKLF
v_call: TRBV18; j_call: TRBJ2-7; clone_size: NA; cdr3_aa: ASSPTQGRYEQY
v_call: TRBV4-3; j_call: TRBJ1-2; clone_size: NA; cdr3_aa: ASSQDGGYGYT
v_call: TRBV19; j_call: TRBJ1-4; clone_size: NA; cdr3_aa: ASKQGVITNEKLF
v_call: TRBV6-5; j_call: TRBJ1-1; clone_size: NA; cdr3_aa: ASRWTEAF
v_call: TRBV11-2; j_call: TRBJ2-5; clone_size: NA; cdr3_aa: ASSLRAGGPGETQY
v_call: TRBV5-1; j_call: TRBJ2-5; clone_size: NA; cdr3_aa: ASSLMGFGETQY
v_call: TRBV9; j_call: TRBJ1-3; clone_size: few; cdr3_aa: ASSPDAPAGGNTIY
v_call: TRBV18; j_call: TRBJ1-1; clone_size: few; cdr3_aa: ASSLRTVNTEAF
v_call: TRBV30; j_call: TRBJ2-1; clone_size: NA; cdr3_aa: AWSERGRNEQF
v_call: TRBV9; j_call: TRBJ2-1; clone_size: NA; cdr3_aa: ASSVGAGSHNEQF
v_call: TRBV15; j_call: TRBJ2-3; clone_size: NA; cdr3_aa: ATSRDFRGDTDTQY
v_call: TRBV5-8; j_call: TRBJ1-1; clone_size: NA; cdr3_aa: ASSRVSEAF
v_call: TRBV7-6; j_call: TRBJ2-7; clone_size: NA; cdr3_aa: ASSLESGQNYEQY
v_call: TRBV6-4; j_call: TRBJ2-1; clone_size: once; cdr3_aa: ASSGTSGSRNEQF
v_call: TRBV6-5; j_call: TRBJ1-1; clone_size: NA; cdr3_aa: ASSYTRVSTEAF
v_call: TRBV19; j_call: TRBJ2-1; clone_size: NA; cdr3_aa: ASTILAGGLNEQF
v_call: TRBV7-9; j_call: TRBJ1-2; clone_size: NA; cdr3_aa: ASSLVAGDGYT
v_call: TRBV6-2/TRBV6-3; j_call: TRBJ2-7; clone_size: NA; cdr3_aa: ASSTEGYEQY
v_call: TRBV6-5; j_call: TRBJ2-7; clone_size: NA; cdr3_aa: ASKEGIASYEQY
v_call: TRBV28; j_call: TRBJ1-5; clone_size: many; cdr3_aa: ASRSDRRKLYSNQPQH
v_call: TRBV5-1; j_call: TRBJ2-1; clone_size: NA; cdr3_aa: ASGSEPGGTNEQF
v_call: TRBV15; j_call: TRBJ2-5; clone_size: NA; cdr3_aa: ATSRGGTSLAETQY
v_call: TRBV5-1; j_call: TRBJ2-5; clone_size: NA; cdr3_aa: ASSLDGQSASRETQY
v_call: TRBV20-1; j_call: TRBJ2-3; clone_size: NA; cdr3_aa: SARVYMGQY
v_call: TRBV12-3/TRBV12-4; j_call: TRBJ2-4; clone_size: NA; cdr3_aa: ASTLGAKNIQY
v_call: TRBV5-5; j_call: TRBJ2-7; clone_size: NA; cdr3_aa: ASSLVPSYEQY
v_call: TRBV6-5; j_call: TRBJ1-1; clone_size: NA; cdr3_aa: ASSLSGTVTEAF
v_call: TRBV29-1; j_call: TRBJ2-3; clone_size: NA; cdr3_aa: SVGTSGISTDTQY
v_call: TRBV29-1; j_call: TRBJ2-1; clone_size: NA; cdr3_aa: SVRGVRADEQF
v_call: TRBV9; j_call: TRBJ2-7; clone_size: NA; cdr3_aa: ASSGTQLGSSYEQY
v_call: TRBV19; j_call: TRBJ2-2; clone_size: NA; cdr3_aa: ASRSRLYTGELF
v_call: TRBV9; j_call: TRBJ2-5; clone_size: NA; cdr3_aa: ASSVGGSGKLETQY
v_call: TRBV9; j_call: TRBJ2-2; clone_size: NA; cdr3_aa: ASSVRGQGLGYNPTGELF
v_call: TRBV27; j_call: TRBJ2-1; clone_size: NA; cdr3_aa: ASSSRLLAGYNEQF
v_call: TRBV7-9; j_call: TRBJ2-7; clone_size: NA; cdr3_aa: ASSPAPTTGGLYEQY
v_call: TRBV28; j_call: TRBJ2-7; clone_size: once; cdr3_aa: ASSPAGTGTYEQY
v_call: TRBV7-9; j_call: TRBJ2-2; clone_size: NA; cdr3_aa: ASQRAALTGELF